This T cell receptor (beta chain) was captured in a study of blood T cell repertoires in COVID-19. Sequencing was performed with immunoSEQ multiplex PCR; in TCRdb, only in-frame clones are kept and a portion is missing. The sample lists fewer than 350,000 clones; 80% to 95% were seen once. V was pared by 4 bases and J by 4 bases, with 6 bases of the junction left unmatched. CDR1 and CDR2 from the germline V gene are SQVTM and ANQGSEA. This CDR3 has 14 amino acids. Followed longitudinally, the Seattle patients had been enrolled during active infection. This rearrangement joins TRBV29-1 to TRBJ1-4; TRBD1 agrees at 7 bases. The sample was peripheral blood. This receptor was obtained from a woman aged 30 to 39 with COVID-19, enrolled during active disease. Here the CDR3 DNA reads TGCAGCGTTGGACCGACAGGGAATAATGAAAAACTGTTTTTT. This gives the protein CSVGPTGNNEKLFF.